This T cell receptor (beta chain) was sequenced in a study of control samples from healthy donors and cancer patients. TCRdb's table, derived via immunoSEQ multiplex PCR, lists solely in-frame clones and lacks some. The top ten hold less than 8% of the sample, which has 25,000 to 30,000 clones, almost 85% seen once. Germline lookup yields CDR1 SGDLS and CDR2 YYNGEE. With 0 bases clipped from V and 10 bases from J, the junction kept 10 bases outside the gene matches. The length of the CDR3 is 16 residues. J is TRBJ2-1 and V is TRBV9, with 10 bases fitting TRBD2. This clonotype originated in an older woman with head and neck cancer. The sequenced sample was PBMCs. Here the CDR3 reads CASSVVASGRGGEQFF. The CDR3 DNA reads as TGTGCCAGCAGCGTAGTTGCTAGCGGGAGAGGAGGAGAGCAGTTCTTC.